Listed below are T cell receptor beta chains from one sample, sequenced in a study of radiation and T cells in renal cell carcinoma. The assay was immunoSEQ multiplex PCR, and TCRdb's table has in-frame clones only and misses some. The sample lists 140,000 to 150,000 clones; 80% to 90% were seen once. This sample comprised blood, obtained from a patient whose treatment included radiotherapy and nephrectomy. These receptor sequences come from a woman aged 45 to 65 with renal cell carcinoma. Both conserved end residues are part of each CDR3. A D gene is named only where the DNA matches it firmly. The size of a clone is reported for some rows only, either as once, few or many, or as a class for expanded clones.

DNA: TGCGCCAGCAGCGTACCGCGGGGACAGGGGCCTGGCGAGCAGTACTTC
CDR3: CASSVPRGQGPGEQYF
J: TRBJ2-7
size: NA
V: TRBV5-1
D: TRBD1

DNA: TGTGCCAGCAGCCCCCCGGCGGGGGGGACAGATACGCAGTATTTT
CDR3: CASSPPAGGTDTQYF
J: TRBJ2-3
size: NA
V: TRBV4-2
D: TRBD2

DNA: TGTGCCAGCTCACCCCGGACAGGGTTGAGCCACGAGCAGTACTTC
CDR3: CASSPRTGLSHEQYF
J: TRBJ2-7
size: NA
V: TRBV18
D: TRBD1

DNA: TGTGCCAGCGGGGGCAGAGGGGGTTCACCCCTCCACTTT
CDR3: CASGGRGGSPLHF
J: TRBJ1-6
size: few
V: TRBV28
D: NA

DNA: TGCGCCAGCAGCCCAAGATTGCAGGATAGCAATCAGCCCCAGCATTTT
CDR3: CASSPRLQDSNQPQHF
J: TRBJ1-5
size: NA
V: TRBV4-3
D: NA

DNA: TGCGCCAGCAGCCTACAGGGAGAGCAGTACTTC
CDR3: CASSLQGEQYF
J: TRBJ2-7
size: NA
V: TRBV5-1
D: NA

DNA: TGTGCCACCAGCAGACGGGACACCCAAGAGACCCAGTACTTC
CDR3: CATSRRDTQETQYF
J: TRBJ2-5
size: NA
V: TRBV15
D: NA

DNA: TGCGCCAGCAGTTTGGACAGGAACTATGGCTACACCTTC
CDR3: CASSLDRNYGYTF
J: TRBJ1-2
size: NA
V: TRBV10-1
D: TRBD1

DNA: TGTGCCAGTAGTTCCAGACAGCTATATAGCAATCAGCCCCAGCATTTT
CDR3: CASSSRQLYSNQPQHF
J: TRBJ1-5
size: NA
V: TRBV19
D: NA

DNA: TGTGCCAGCGGAAAGGAGGGGTCTGGCAACGAGCAGTACTTC
CDR3: CASGKEGSGNEQYF
J: TRBJ2-7
size: NA
V: TRBV5-4
D: NA

DNA: TGCGCCAGCAGTGACAGGGGCGAAGGCTACACCTTC
CDR3: CASSDRGEGYTF
J: TRBJ1-2
size: NA
V: TRBV10-1
D: NA

DNA: TGTGCCAGCAGCCGGACAGGCAAAAATCAGCCCCAGCATTTT
CDR3: CASSRTGKNQPQHF
J: TRBJ1-5
size: NA
V: TRBV11-3
D: TRBD1

DNA: TGTGCCAGCAGCTTAAGGCAGGGAAGCACAGATACGCAGTATTTT
CDR3: CASSLRQGSTDTQYF
J: TRBJ2-3
size: NA
V: TRBV7-3
D: NA

DNA: TGTGCCAGCAGCGTACGGGCGGGCACAGATACGCAGTATTTT
CDR3: CASSVRAGTDTQYF
J: TRBJ2-3
size: NA
V: TRBV9
D: NA

DNA: TGTGCCAGCAGCCAGACAGTTGGTATCAACGAGCAGTACTTC
CDR3: CASSQTVGINEQYF
J: TRBJ2-7
size: NA
V: TRBV7-2
D: NA

DNA: TGTGCCAGCACTAAGACGGACACAGATACGCAGTATTTT
CDR3: CASTKTDTDTQYF
J: TRBJ2-3
size: NA
V: TRBV27
D: NA

DNA: TGTGCCAGCAGCTTAGCCTGGACAGGGGACGACGAAAAACTGTTTTTT
CDR3: CASSLAWTGDDEKLFF
J: TRBJ1-4
size: NA
V: TRBV7-6
D: TRBD1

DNA: TGTGCCAGCAGCTATTCGTCGACGGTGAACACTGAAGCTTTCTTT
CDR3: CASSYSSTVNTEAFF
J: TRBJ1-1
size: NA
V: TRBV7-2
D: NA

DNA: TGTGCCAGCAGCTTCGATGGGGGTGGCTACACCTTC
CDR3: CASSFDGGGYTF
J: TRBJ1-2
size: once
V: TRBV5-5
D: NA

DNA: TGTGCCAGCAGCTTGGAGGGTAGGGGCACTGAAGCTTTCTTT
CDR3: CASSLEGRGTEAFF
J: TRBJ1-1
size: once
V: TRBV5-5
D: NA

DNA: TGCGCCAGCAGCCAAGCCCCTGGGACAGGGGGCGGTCGGCAGTACTTC
CDR3: CASSQAPGTGGGRQYF
J: TRBJ2-7
size: NA
V: TRBV5-1
D: TRBD1

DNA: TGCAGCGTTGCCGAGGGCCCGGACGAGCAGTACTTC
CDR3: CSVAEGPDEQYF
J: TRBJ2-7
size: NA
V: TRBV29-1
D: NA

DNA: TGTGCCAGCACCCCGTTCGGCGGACGGGGGGAGCAGTTCTTC
CDR3: CASTPFGGRGEQFF
J: TRBJ2-1
size: NA
V: TRBV11-2
D: NA

DNA: TGCGCCAACTCACACGGGACAGGGGTTCGAGAGACCCAGTACTTC
CDR3: CANSHGTGVRETQYF
J: TRBJ2-5
size: NA
V: TRBV10-1
D: TRBD1

DNA: TGTGCAACCGGGACAGGGGAAAGTACCCTCCACTTT
CDR3: CATGTGESTLHF
J: TRBJ1-6
size: NA
V: TRBV7-9
D: TRBD1

DNA: TGTGCCAGCAGCTTGGCTTTGGGACAGGGATCTGAAAAACTGTTTTTT
CDR3: CASSLALGQGSEKLFF
J: TRBJ1-4
size: NA
V: TRBV5-4
D: TRBD1

DNA: TGTGCCACCAGCAGGGGAAGATCGGGACGGACTAATCAGCCCCAGCATTTT
CDR3: CATSRGRSGRTNQPQHF
J: TRBJ1-5
size: NA
V: TRBV15
D: NA

DNA: TGTGCCAGCAGCTACCGACAGGGTGGAGGCACTGAAGCTTTCTTT
CDR3: CASSYRQGGGTEAFF
J: TRBJ1-1
size: few
V: TRBV5-6
D: TRBD1

DNA: TGCGCCAGCAGCTTCCGGGGCACAGATACGCAGTATTTT
CDR3: CASSFRGTDTQYF
J: TRBJ2-3
size: NA
V: TRBV5-1
D: NA

DNA: TGTGCCAGCAACATGGGGCTGGCCTACGAGCAGTACTTC
CDR3: CASNMGLAYEQYF
J: TRBJ2-7
size: once
V: TRBV7-2
D: NA

DNA: TGTGCCAGCAGTTCGTCATACGAGCAGTACTTC
CDR3: CASSSSYEQYF
J: TRBJ2-7
size: few
V: TRBV28
D: NA

DNA: TGTGCCAGCAGCTTAAACAGGGCCCAGGGGGGCTACACCTTC
CDR3: CASSLNRAQGGYTF
J: TRBJ1-2
size: NA
V: TRBV7-2
D: NA

DNA: TGTGCCAGCAGCCTAGGAGCGGGGGGAAAACAAGAGACCCAGTACTTC
CDR3: CASSLGAGGKQETQYF
J: TRBJ2-5
size: NA
V: TRBV11-3
D: TRBD2

DNA: TGTGCCATCGGAGGGCAGGAAAATCAGCCCCAGCATTTT
CDR3: CAIGGQENQPQHF
J: TRBJ1-5
size: NA
V: TRBV10-3
D: NA

DNA: TGTGCCAGCTCCCGCGGCGCGACAGACGAGCAGTACTTC
CDR3: CASSRGATDEQYF
J: TRBJ2-7
size: NA
V: TRBV9
D: NA

DNA: TGTGCCTGGAGCGCGGACGCCGAAGAGACCCAGTACTTC
CDR3: CAWSADAEETQYF
J: TRBJ2-5
size: NA
V: TRBV30
D: NA

DNA: TGTGCCAGCAGCTTAGCCCGGTTGGCAGGGGGCACTGGAAACACCATATATTTT
CDR3: CASSLARLAGGTGNTIYF
J: TRBJ1-3
size: NA
V: TRBV7-2
D: TRBD1

DNA: TGTGCCATCAGTGATTGGGACAGGGCTTACAATGAGCAGTTCTTC
CDR3: CAISDWDRAYNEQFF
J: TRBJ2-1
size: NA
V: TRBV10-3
D: TRBD1

DNA: TGCGCCAGCAGCCCTTCCTTAGGTCGCACTGAAGCTTTCTTT
CDR3: CASSPSLGRTEAFF
J: TRBJ1-1
size: few
V: TRBV4-3
D: NA

DNA: TGTGCCAGCAGCCCACTAGGCCAAGAGACCCAGTACTTC
CDR3: CASSPLGQETQYF
J: TRBJ2-5
size: NA
V: TRBV7-8
D: NA

DNA: TGTGCCAGCAGCCTAATCCCCAACAGAGACAATGAGCAGTTCTTC
CDR3: CASSLIPNRDNEQFF
J: TRBJ2-1
size: NA
V: TRBV7-6
D: NA

DNA: TGTGGCAGCCCGGAGGGAGCGGGAGTCGATGAGCAGTTCTTC
CDR3: CGSPEGAGVDEQFF
J: TRBJ2-1
size: NA
V: TRBV2
D: TRBD2

DNA: TGTGCCAGCAGCCGGGCCCGGGAGTCACCCCTCCACTTT
CDR3: CASSRARESPLHF
J: TRBJ1-6
size: NA
V: TRBV25-1
D: NA

DNA: TGTGCCAGCAGTCTTACAGGGGTCCCTGAAGCTTTCTTT
CDR3: CASSLTGVPEAFF
J: TRBJ1-1
size: NA
V: TRBV7-9
D: TRBD1

DNA: TGTGCCATCAGGACAGGGGGCGCATTTCTCACTGAAGCTTTCTTT
CDR3: CAIRTGGAFLTEAFF
J: TRBJ1-1
size: NA
V: TRBV10-3
D: TRBD1

DNA: TGCGCCAGCAGCTTGGAAGACAGGGTCGTTTACGAGCAGTACTTC
CDR3: CASSLEDRVVYEQYF
J: TRBJ2-7
size: NA
V: TRBV5-1
D: TRBD1

DNA: TGTGCCAGCGCTCGCTATAACTCGAACAATGAGCAGTTCTTC
CDR3: CASARYNSNNEQFF
J: TRBJ2-1
size: NA
V: TRBV6-5
D: NA

DNA: TGTGCCAGCAGTTCTGGAATGAACACTGAAGCTTTCTTT
CDR3: CASSSGMNTEAFF
J: TRBJ1-1
size: NA
V: TRBV28
D: NA

DNA: TGTGCCATCAGTGATATAAACTATGGCTACACCTTC
CDR3: CAISDINYGYTF
J: TRBJ1-2
size: NA
V: TRBV10-3
D: NA

DNA: TGCGCCAGCAGTCGGACAGGTGGCTACAATGAGCAGTTCTTC
CDR3: CASSRTGGYNEQFF
J: TRBJ2-1
size: NA
V: TRBV10-1
D: TRBD1

DNA: TGTGCCAGTAGTTCCTCGTTAGGGCAGCAGTTCTTC
CDR3: CASSSSLGQQFF
J: TRBJ2-1
size: NA
V: TRBV19
D: NA

DNA: TGTGCCAGCAGTTTACTCGGACTGAGCTCCTACGAGCAGTACTTC
CDR3: CASSLLGLSSYEQYF
J: TRBJ2-7
size: NA
V: TRBV27
D: NA

DNA: TGTGCCAGCAGCTTAGCGTCCAGCGGGGGTACTCAAGAGACCCAGTACTTC
CDR3: CASSLASSGGTQETQYF
J: TRBJ2-5
size: NA
V: TRBV7-2
D: TRBD2